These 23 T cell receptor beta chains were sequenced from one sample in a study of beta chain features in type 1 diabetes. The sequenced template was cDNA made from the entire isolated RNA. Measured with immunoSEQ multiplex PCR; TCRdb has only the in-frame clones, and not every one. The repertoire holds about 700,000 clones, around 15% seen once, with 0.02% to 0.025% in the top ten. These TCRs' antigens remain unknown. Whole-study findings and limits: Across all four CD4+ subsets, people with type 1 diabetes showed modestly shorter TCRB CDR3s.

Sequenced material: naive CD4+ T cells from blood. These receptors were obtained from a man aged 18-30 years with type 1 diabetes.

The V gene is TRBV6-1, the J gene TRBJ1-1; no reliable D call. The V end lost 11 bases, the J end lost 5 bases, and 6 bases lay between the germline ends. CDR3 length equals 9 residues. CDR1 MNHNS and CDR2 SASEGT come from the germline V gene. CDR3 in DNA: TGTGCCGTGGGGACTGAAGCTTTCTTT. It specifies CAVGTEAFF.

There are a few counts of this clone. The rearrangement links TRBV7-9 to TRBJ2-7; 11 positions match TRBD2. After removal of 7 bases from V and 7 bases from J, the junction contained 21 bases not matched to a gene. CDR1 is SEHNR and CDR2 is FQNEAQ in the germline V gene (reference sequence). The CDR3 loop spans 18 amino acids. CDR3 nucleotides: TGTGCCAGCACCAATCCCCCTCCGGGACTAGCGGCCTCCGGGGAGCAGTACTTC. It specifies CASTNPPPGLAASGEQYF. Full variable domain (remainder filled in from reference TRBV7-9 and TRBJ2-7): DTGVSQNPRHKITKRGQNVTFRCDPISEHNRLYWYRQTLGQGPEFLTYFQNEAQLEKSRLLSDRFSAERPKGSFSTLEIQRTEQGDSAMYLCASTNPPPGLAASGEQYFGPGTRLTVT.

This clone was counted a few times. DNA for the CDR3: TGTGCCAGCAGCGACACAAACTCCTACAATGAGCAGTTCTTC. Protein product: CASSDTNSYNEQFF. This chain connects TRBV5-6 to TRBJ2-1; D remains ambiguous. V lost 4 bases, J lost 0 bases, and 8 bases lay in between. The V gene's germline CDR1 is SGHDT and CDR2 YYEEEE. This CDR3 comprises 14 residues.

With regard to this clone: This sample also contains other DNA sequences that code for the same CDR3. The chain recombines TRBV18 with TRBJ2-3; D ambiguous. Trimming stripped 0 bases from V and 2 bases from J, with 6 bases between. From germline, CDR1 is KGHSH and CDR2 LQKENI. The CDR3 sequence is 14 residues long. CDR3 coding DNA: TGTGCCAGCTCACCACCGGGGAACACAGATACGCAGTATTTT. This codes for CASSPPGNTDTQYF.

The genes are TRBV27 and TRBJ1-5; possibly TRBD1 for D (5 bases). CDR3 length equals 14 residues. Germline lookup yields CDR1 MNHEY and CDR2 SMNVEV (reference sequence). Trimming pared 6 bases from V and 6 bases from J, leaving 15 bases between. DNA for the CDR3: TGTGCCAGCAGGCCCAAAGGGGCGGTTCAGCCCCAGCATTTT. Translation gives CASRPKGAVQPQHF.

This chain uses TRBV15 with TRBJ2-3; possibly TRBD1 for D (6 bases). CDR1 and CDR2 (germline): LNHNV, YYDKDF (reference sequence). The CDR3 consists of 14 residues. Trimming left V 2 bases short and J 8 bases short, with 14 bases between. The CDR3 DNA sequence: TGTGCCACCAGCAGACCCCTTCAAGGGGGTACGCAGTATTTT. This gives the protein CATSRPLQGGTQYF.

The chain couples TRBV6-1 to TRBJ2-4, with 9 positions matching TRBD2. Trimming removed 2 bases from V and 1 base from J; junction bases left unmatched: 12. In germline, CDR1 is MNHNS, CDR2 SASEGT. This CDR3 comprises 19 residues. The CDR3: CASSELSGGSKWAKNIQYF. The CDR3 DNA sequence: TGTGCCAGCAGTGAATTAAGCGGGGGGTCGAAATGGGCCAAAAACATTCAGTACTTC.

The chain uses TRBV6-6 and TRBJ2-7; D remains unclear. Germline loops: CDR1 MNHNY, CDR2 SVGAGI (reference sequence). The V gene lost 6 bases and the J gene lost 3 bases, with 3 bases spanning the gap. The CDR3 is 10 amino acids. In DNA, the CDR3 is TGTGCCAGCAGACTCTACGAGCAGTACTTC. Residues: CASRLYEQYF.

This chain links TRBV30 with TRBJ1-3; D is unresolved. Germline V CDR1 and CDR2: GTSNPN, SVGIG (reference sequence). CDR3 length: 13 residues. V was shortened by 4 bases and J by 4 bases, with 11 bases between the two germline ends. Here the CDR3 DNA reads TGTGCCTGGAACTCTGATACGGGAAACACCATATATTTT. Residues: CAWNSDTGNTIYF. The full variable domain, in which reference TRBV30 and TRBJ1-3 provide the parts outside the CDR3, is SQTIHQWPATLVQPVGSPLSLECTVEGTSNPNLYWYRQAAGRGLQLLFYSVGIGQISSEVPQNLSASRPQDRQFILSSKKLLLSDSGFYLCAWNSDTGNTIYFGEGSWLTVV.

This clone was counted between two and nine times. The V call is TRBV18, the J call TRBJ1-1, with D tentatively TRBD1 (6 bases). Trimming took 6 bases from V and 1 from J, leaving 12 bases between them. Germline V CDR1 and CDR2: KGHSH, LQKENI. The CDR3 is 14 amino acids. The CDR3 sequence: CASSEGTQNTEAFF. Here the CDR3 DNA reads TGTGCCAGCTCCGAGGGGACACAGAACACTGAAGCTTTCTTT.

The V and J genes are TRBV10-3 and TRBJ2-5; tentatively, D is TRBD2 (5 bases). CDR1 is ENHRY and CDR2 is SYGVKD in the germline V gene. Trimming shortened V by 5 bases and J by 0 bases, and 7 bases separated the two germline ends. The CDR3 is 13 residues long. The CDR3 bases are TGTGCCATCAGTACTAGGGACCAAGAGACCCAGTACTTC. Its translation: CAISTRDQETQYF.

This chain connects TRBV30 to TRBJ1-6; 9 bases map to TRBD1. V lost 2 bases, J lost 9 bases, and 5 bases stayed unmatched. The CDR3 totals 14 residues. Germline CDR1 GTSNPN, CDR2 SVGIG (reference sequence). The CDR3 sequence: CAWSRDRDVSPLHF. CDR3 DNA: TGTGCCTGGAGTCGGGACAGGGATGTTTCACCCCTCCACTTT.

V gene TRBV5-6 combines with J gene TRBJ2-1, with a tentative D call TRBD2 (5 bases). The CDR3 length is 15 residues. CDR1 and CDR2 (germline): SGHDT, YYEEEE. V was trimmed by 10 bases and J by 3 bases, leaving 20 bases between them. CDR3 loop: CASSGSLLVYNEQFF. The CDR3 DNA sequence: TGTGCCTCTTCGGGGAGCCTCTTGGTCTACAATGAGCAGTTCTTC. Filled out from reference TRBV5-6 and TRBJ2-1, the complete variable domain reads DAGVTQSPTHLIKTRGQQVTLRCSPKSGHDTVSWYQQALGQGPQFIFQYYEEEERQRGNFPDRFSGHQFPNYSSELNVNALLLGDSALYLCASSGSLLVYNEQFFGPGTRLTVL.

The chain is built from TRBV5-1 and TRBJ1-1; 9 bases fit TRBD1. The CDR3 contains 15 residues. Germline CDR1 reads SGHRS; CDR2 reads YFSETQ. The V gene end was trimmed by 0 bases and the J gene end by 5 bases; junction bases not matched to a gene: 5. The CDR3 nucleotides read TGCGCCAGCAGCTTGGTTGCGGGGACAGGGACTGAAGCTTTCTTT. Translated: CASSLVAGTGTEAFF.

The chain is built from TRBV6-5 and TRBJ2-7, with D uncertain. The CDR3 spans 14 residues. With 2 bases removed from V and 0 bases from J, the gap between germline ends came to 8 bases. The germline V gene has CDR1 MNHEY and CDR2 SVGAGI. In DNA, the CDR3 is TGTGCCAGCAGTTACGGTTCCAGCTCCTACGAGCAGTACTTC. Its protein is CASSYGSSSYEQYF.

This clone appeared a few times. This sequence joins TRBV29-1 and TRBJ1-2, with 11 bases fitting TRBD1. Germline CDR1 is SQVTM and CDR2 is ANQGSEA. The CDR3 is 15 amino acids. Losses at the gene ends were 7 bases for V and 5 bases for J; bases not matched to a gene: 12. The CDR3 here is CSADGTGGRGYGYTF. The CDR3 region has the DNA TGCAGCGCCGACGGGACAGGGGGAAGGGGGTATGGCTACACCTTC.

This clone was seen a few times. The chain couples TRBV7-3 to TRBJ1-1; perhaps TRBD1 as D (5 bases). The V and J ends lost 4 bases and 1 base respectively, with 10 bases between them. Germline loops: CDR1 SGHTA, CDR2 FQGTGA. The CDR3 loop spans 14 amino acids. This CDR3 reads CASSSTGQNTEAFF. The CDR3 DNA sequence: TGTGCCAGCAGCTCAACTGGACAGAACACTGAAGCTTTCTTT.

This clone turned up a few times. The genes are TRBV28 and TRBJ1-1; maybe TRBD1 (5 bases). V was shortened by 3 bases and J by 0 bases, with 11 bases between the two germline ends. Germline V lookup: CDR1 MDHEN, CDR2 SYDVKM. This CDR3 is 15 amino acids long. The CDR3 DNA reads TGTGCCAGCAGTTTTGGGGCTTTGATGAACACTGAAGCTTTCTTT. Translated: CASSFGALMNTEAFF.

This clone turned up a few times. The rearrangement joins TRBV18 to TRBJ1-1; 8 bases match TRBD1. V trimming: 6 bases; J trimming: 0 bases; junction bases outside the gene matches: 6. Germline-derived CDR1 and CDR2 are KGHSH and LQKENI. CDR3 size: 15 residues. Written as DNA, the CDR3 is TGTGCCAGCTCCCAAGGACAGGGCCTGAACACTGAAGCTTTCTTT. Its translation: CASSQGQGLNTEAFF.

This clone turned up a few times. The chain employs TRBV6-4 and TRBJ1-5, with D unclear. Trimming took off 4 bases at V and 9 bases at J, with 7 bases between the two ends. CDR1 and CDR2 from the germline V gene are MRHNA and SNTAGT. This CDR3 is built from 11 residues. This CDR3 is CASSATRPQHF. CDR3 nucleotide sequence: TGTGCCAGCAGTGCCACCCGGCCCCAGCATTTT.

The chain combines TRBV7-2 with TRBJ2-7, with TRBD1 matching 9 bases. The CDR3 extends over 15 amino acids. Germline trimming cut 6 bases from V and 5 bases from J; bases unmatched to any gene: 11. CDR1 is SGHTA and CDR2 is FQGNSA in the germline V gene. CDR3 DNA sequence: TGTGCCAGCAGGTCGTATAGGGACAGGGACCACGAGCAGTACTTC. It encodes CASRSYRDRDHEQYF.

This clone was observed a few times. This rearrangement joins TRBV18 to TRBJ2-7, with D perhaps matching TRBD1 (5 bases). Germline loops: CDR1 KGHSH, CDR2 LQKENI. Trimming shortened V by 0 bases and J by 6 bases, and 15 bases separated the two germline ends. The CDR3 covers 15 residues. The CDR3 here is CASSPPGLVSSEQYF. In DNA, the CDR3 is TGTGCCAGCTCACCACCGGGGCTAGTCTCGAGCGAGCAGTACTTC. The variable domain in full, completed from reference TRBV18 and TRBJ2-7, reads NAGVMQNPRHLVRRRGQEARLRCSPMKGHSHVYWYRQLPEEGLKFMVYLQKENIIDESGMPKERFSAEFPKEGPSILRIQQVVRGDSAAYFCASSPPGLVSSEQYFGPGTRLTVT.

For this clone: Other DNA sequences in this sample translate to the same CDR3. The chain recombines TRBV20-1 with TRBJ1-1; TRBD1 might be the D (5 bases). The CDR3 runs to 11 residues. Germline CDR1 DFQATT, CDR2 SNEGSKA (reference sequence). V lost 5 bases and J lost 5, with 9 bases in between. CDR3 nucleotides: TGCAGTGCTCTCGGGGGTACTGAAGCTTTCTTT. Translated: CSALGGTEAFF.